This is a list of T cell receptor beta chains from one sample in a study of T cells after posttransplantation cyclophosphamide. Profiling relied on immunoSEQ multiplex PCR, and the TCRdb table lists in-frame clones only, not all of them. This table lists some 64 clones. The sample consisted of CMV-specific CD8+ T cells sorted from blood, taken after an allogeneic stem cell transplant with post-transplant cyclophosphamide. The receptors come from a male patient aged 30 to 39 who received an allogeneic stem cell transplant from a related donor, was CMV-positive, and had acute GVHD only. Some T cells may be graft donor cells. Each CDR3 is given with its conserved first and last residue. The D gene is left open where the match is weak. A clone size is listed for some rows: how often the clone was seen (once, few, many), or a class if it is expanded.

V gene: TRBV10-3
J gene: TRBJ2-7
D gene: TRBD2
clone size: few
CDR3 DNA: TGTGCCATCAGTGAGTCTGCTAGCGGGACCTACGAGCAGTACTTC
CDR3 protein: CAISESASGTYEQYF

V gene: TRBV7-9
J gene: TRBJ2-3
D gene: NA
clone size: NA
CDR3 DNA: TGTGCCAGCAGCCCACCGACGGGGGAGAGGGATACGCAGTATTTT
CDR3 protein: CASSPPTGERDTQYF

V gene: TRBV19
J gene: TRBJ2-1
D gene: NA
clone size: NA
CDR3 DNA: TGTGCCAGTAGTCCCCGTCCGTCGGACAATGAGCAGTTCTTC
CDR3 protein: CASSPRPSDNEQFF

V gene: TRBV13
J gene: TRBJ2-5
D gene: TRBD2
clone size: NA
CDR3 DNA: TGTGCCAGCAGCTTCACTAGCGGGAGGGAGACCCAGTACTTC
CDR3 protein: CASSFTSGRETQYF

V gene: TRBV5-1
J gene: TRBJ1-1
D gene: NA
clone size: NA
CDR3 DNA: TGCGCCAGCAGCTACGACGGACAGAACACTGAAGCTTTCTTC
CDR3 protein: CASSYDGQNTEAFF

V gene: TRBV4-2
J gene: TRBJ2-7
D gene: NA
clone size: NA
CDR3 DNA: TGTGCCAGCAGCCAAAGAGATTATACCTACGAGCAGTACTTC
CDR3 protein: CASSQRDYTYEQYF

V gene: TRBV4-3
J gene: TRBJ1-6
D gene: NA
clone size: few
CDR3 DNA: TGCGCCAGCAGCCATTTGACTTATAATTCACCCCTCCACTTT
CDR3 protein: CASSHLTYNSPLHF

V gene: TRBV5-6
J gene: TRBJ2-1
D gene: TRBD1
clone size: NA
CDR3 DNA: TGTGCCAGCAGCTTGTTCGCGACAGGGGTAAGATATTACAATGAGCAGTTCTTC
CDR3 protein: CASSLFATGVRYYNEQFF

V gene: TRBV28
J gene: TRBJ1-6
D gene: TRBD1
clone size: NA
CDR3 DNA: TGTGCCAGCAGGGAAGACAGGGGCAGTTCACCCCTCCACTTT
CDR3 protein: CASREDRGSSPLHF

V gene: TRBV7-2
J gene: TRBJ2-7
D gene: NA
clone size: NA
CDR3 DNA: TGTGCCAGCAGCTTTTATAGGAGGAGCTCCTACGAGCAGTACTTC
CDR3 protein: CASSFYRRSSYEQYF

V gene: TRBV6-1
J gene: TRBJ2-7
D gene: TRBD1
clone size: NA
CDR3 DNA: TGTGCCAGCAGTAGACAGGGATTCTACGAGCAGTACTTC
CDR3 protein: CASSRQGFYEQYF

V gene: TRBV4-2
J gene: TRBJ1-2
D gene: NA
clone size: NA
CDR3 DNA: TGTGCCAGCAGCCAACCCCGGGGGGATTACTATGGCTACACCTTC
CDR3 protein: CASSQPRGDYYGYTF

V gene: TRBV27
J gene: TRBJ2-7
D gene: TRBD1
clone size: NA
CDR3 DNA: TGTGCCAGCAGTTTAATAGGCAGAGCAGGGGGCTTCTCCTACGAGCAGTACTTC
CDR3 protein: CASSLIGRAGGFSYEQYF

V gene: TRBV5-6
J gene: TRBJ2-7
D gene: NA
clone size: NA
CDR3 DNA: TGTGCCAGCAGCTTATCCAGTATGTCCCTCTACGAGCAGTACTTC
CDR3 protein: CASSLSSMSLYEQYF

V gene: TRBV28
J gene: TRBJ2-3
D gene: TRBD1
clone size: NA
CDR3 DNA: TGTGCCAGCAGCTGGACAGGTGAGGGTACGCAGTATTTT
CDR3 protein: CASSWTGEGTQYF

V gene: TRBV7-2
J gene: TRBJ2-7
D gene: NA
clone size: few
CDR3 DNA: TGTGCCAGCAGCTTTTATAGGAGGAGCTCCTACGAGCAGTACTTC
CDR3 protein: CASSFYRRSSYEQYF

V gene: TRBV11-2
J gene: TRBJ2-1
D gene: TRBD2
clone size: few
CDR3 DNA: TGTGCCAGCAGTTGGCCGGGACTAGCCTCCTTTAATGAGCAGTTCTTC
CDR3 protein: CASSWPGLASFNEQFF

V gene: TRBV27
J gene: TRBJ1-4
D gene: NA
clone size: hyperexpanded
CDR3 DNA: TGTGCCAGCAGTCTACAGGGTCGTGAAAAACTGTTTTTT
CDR3 protein: CASSLQGREKLFF

V gene: TRBV5-1
J gene: TRBJ1-4
D gene: NA
clone size: few
CDR3 DNA: TGCGCCAGCTCCCAATCGTGGCAAGGGGGTGAAAAACTGTTTTTT
CDR3 protein: CASSQSWQGGEKLFF

V gene: TRBV27
J gene: TRBJ2-5
D gene: NA
clone size: NA
CDR3 DNA: TGTGCCAGCAGTCCCCGGAGGGGAGAAGAGACCCAGTACTTC
CDR3 protein: CASSPRRGEETQYF

V gene: TRBV7-9
J gene: TRBJ1-2
D gene: TRBD1
clone size: NA
CDR3 DNA: TGTGCCAGCAGCTCAGACCTCTGGACAGGGCCGGATTATGGCTACACCTTC
CDR3 protein: CASSSDLWTGPDYGYTF

V gene: TRBV27
J gene: TRBJ2-7
D gene: NA
clone size: NA
CDR3 DNA: TGTGCCAGCAGTTTAAAGGACAGACACGAGCAGTACTTC
CDR3 protein: CASSLKDRHEQYF

V gene: TRBV28
J gene: TRBJ2-7
D gene: NA
clone size: NA
CDR3 DNA: TGTGCCAGCATACCAGGGTCCTCCTACGAGCAGTACTTC
CDR3 protein: CASIPGSSYEQYF